Below are 26 T cell receptor beta chains sequenced from a single sample in a study of graft-versus-host responses after intestinal transplantation. Sequencing was performed with immunoSEQ multiplex PCR; in TCRdb, only in-frame clones are kept and a portion is missing. The data show about 89,000 clones, around 92% seen once. Their target antigens are unknown. This specimen was unstimulated CD4+ T cells sorted from spleen or lymph node cells, taken before intestinal transplant. The origin of the receptors is a human donor who received an intestinal transplant.

The chain is built from TRBV10-3 and TRBJ2-7; tentatively, D is TRBD1 (6 bases). Between the trimmed V and J ends, which lost 6 bases and 2 bases, there was a span of 17 bases. Per germline, CDR1 ENHRY and CDR2 SYGVKD. The CDR3 covers 15 residues. CDR3 bases: TGTGCCATCAGCTGGGGGCAGGTTGGGGCCTACGAGCAGTACTTC. Translating gives CAISWGQVGAYEQYF.

This chain joins TRBV6-1 and TRBJ2-4, with D possibly being TRBD1 (5 bases). Between the trimmed V and J ends, which lost 4 bases and 5 bases, there was a span of 12 bases. Germline V gives CDR1 MNHNS, CDR2 SASEGT. The CDR3 sequence is 14 residues long. DNA for the CDR3: TGTGCCAGCAGTGCTGACAGATACCAAAACATTCAGTACTTC. It is translated as CASSADRYQNIQYF.

The chain is built from TRBV19 and TRBJ1-1; the match to TRBD1 covers 8 bases. Germline V gives CDR1 LNHDA, CDR2 SQIVND (reference sequence). The CDR3 totals 13 residues. The V gene end was trimmed by 5 bases and the J gene end by 5 bases; junction bases not matched to a gene: 4. CDR3 DNA: TGTGCCAGTAGTGACCAGGGGGCGACTGAAGCTTTCTTT. Translation gives CASSDQGATEAFF.

The chain uses TRBV30 and TRBJ1-2, with 7 nucleotides matching TRBD1. The V and J ends lost 2 bases and 4 bases, in that order; junction bases with no gene match: 7. The germline V gene has CDR1 GTSNPN and CDR2 SVGIG (reference sequence). The CDR3 totals 14 residues. CDR3 in amino acids: CAWSPDRVGYGYTF. DNA for the CDR3: TGTGCCTGGAGTCCTGACAGGGTGGGCTATGGCTACACCTTC.

The rearrangement links TRBV20-1 to TRBJ1-1; D unresolved. Germline V gene lookup returns CDR1 DFQATT and CDR2 SNEGSKA (reference sequence). The CDR3 consists of 11 residues. V lost 2 bases and J lost 8, with 9 bases in between. The CDR3 loop is CSARTLQEAFF. In DNA, the CDR3 is TGCAGTGCTAGAACGTTGCAGGAAGCTTTCTTT.

The V call is TRBV6-1, the J call TRBJ2-1; TRBD1 agrees at 9 bases. The J segment lost 14 bases and the V segment lost 2 bases, leaving 4 bases of the junction unmatched. CDR3 size: 12 residues. Germline CDR1 and CDR2: MNHNS and SASEGT. The CDR3 DNA reads TGTGCCAGCAGTGAACCCGGGACAGGGAAGTTCTTC. This codes for CASSEPGTGKFF.

The chain couples TRBV5-4 to TRBJ2-1; 7 bases are a match to TRBD2. V dropped 4 bases and J dropped 7; count of bases not matched to a gene: 5. CDR1 SGHNT and CDR2 YYREEE come from the germline V gene (reference sequence). The CDR3 contains 13 residues. Here the CDR3 DNA reads TGTGCCAGCAGCGGCGGACTAGGGAATGAGCAGTTCTTC. Translation: CASSGGLGNEQFF.

The chain employs TRBV7-2 and TRBJ2-5; D is perhaps TRBD1 (6 bases). Germline assignment: CDR1 SGHTA and CDR2 FQGNSA. Trimming stripped 6 bases from V and 1 base from J, with 18 bases between. The CDR3 covers 16 residues. CDR3 in amino acids: CASSLRVQDSQETQYF. For the CDR3, the DNA is TGTGCCAGCAGTCTAAGGGTACAGGACAGCCAAGAGACCCAGTACTTC. The full variable domain, rest sourced from reference TRBV7-2 and TRBJ2-5, is GAGVSQSPSNKVTEKGKDVELRCDPISGHTALYWYRQSLGQGLEFLIYFQGNSAPDKSGLPSDRFSAERTGGSVSTLTIQRTQQEDSAVYLCASSLRVQDSQETQYFGPGTRLLVL.

The rearrangement uses TRBV6-4 and TRBJ1-3, with TRBD1 matching over 8 bases. The germline CDR1 and CDR2 sequences are MRHNA and SNTAGT. V lost 9 bases, J lost 4 bases, and 5 bases stayed unmatched. The CDR3 runs to 13 residues. In DNA, the CDR3 is TGTGCCAGAACGACAGGGGCCGGAAACACCATATATTTT. This codes for CARTTGAGNTIYF.

The chain recombines TRBV2 with TRBJ1-2, with a weak D call TRBD1 (5 bases). The CDR3 loop spans 16 amino acids. Per germline, CDR1 SNHLY and CDR2 FYNNEI. The V end was cut by 4 bases, the J end by 4 bases, with 19 bases between. CDR3 loop: CASSANFGGVGYGYTF. CDR3 DNA: TGTGCCAGCAGTGCTAATTTTGGGGGGGTCGGCTATGGCTACACCTTC.

This chain connects TRBV18 to TRBJ2-7; 8 bases line up with TRBD1. Trimming removed 4 bases from V and 3 bases from J; junction bases left unmatched: 8. CDR1 KGHSH and CDR2 LQKENI come from the germline V gene. CDR3 size: 15 residues. The CDR3 sequence is CASSLGQGSFYEQYF. The CDR3 region has the DNA TGTGCCAGCTCACTCGGACAGGGTAGTTTCTACGAGCAGTACTTC.

The chain uses TRBV30 and TRBJ2-2; TRBD1 is a possible D gene (5 bases). Deletions cut 3 bases from V and 6 bases from J, with 11 bases between. The CDR3 is made up of 13 amino acids. Germline loops: CDR1 GTSNPN, CDR2 SVGIG (reference sequence). Written as DNA, the CDR3 is TGTGCCTGGAGAGTGGCAGGGCCCGGGGAGCTGTTTTTT. It yields the protein CAWRVAGPGELFF.

This chain links TRBV2 with TRBJ1-1, with 7 nucleotides matching TRBD1. Germline trimming cut 6 bases from V and 5 bases from J; bases unmatched to any gene: 9. The CDR3 spans 14 residues. Germline V gene sequence: CDR1 SNHLY, CDR2 FYNNEI. The CDR3 coding sequence is TGTGCCAGCAGGAAGGGACAGCCTGTTACTGAAGCTTTCTTT. Protein product: CASRKGQPVTEAFF.

The V gene is TRBV2, the J gene TRBJ1-2; D is unresolved. The V gene lost 7 bases and the J gene lost 5 bases, with 20 bases spanning the gap. The CDR3 loop spans 15 amino acids. Germline V gene sequence: CDR1 SNHLY, CDR2 FYNNEI. DNA for the CDR3: TGTGCCAGCACCGCAGAGTTTGGCGTGGAGTATGGCTACACCTTC. This codes for CASTAEFGVEYGYTF.

V gene TRBV30 combines with J gene TRBJ2-1, with 8 bases fitting TRBD2. The CDR3 has 13 residues. The junction had 6 bases not matched to a gene; V was cut back by 3 bases and J by 8 bases. The V gene's germline CDR1 is GTSNPN and CDR2 SVGIG (reference sequence). The CDR3 DNA reads TGTGCCTGGAGCGGGGGGGGCTTTGATGAGCAGTTCTTC. The encoded protein is CAWSGGGFDEQFF.

The rearrangement joins TRBV2 to TRBJ2-1; the match to TRBD2 covers 8 bases. CDR3 length: 15 amino acids. Germline V CDR1 and CDR2: SNHLY, FYNNEI. Losses at the gene ends were 5 bases for V and 5 bases for J; bases not matched to a gene: 8. The CDR3 is CASSLLGLGDNEQFF. The CDR3, as DNA: TGTGCCAGCAGTCTTTTGGGACTAGGGGACAATGAGCAGTTCTTC.

The chain joins TRBV6-5 to TRBJ1-2, with unresolved D. CDR3 length: 13 amino acids. Germline V lookup: CDR1 MNHEY, CDR2 SVGAGI. V was shortened by 6 bases and J by 2 bases, with 10 bases between the two germline ends. CDR3 sequence (DNA): TGTGCCAGCAGGATCGGGAGGAACTATGGCTACACCTTC. Translated, it gives CASRIGRNYGYTF.

The chain is built from TRBV9 and TRBJ2-3; 8 bases align to TRBD2. V was clipped by 0 bases and J by 2 bases; unmatched bases: 5. This CDR3 is built from 16 residues. Germline values: CDR1 SGDLS, CDR2 YYNGEE. The CDR3 loop is CASSVVGGGNTDTQYF. The CDR3 DNA reads TGTGCCAGCAGCGTAGTTGGCGGGGGGAACACAGATACGCAGTATTTT.

The chain joins TRBV19 to TRBJ1-5, with D perhaps TRBD1 (6 bases). Germline assignment: CDR1 LNHDA and CDR2 SQIVND (reference sequence). The CDR3 is 16 amino acids. Trimming removed 7 bases at V and 1 base at J, with 17 bases between. The CDR3 DNA is TGTGCCAGTAACCATAGGGGGGGTACCAGCAATCAGCCCCAGCATTTT. Encoded protein: CASNHRGGTSNQPQHF.

This clone was seen only once. The V gene is TRBV19, the J gene TRBJ2-3; D is perhaps TRBD2 (6 bases). Trimming took off 3 bases at V and 2 bases at J, with 15 bases between the two ends. This CDR3 is built from 16 residues. Germline V gene data show CDR1 as LNHDA and CDR2 as SQIVND (reference sequence). The CDR3 region is CASSILGGGYTDTQYF. The CDR3 coding sequence is TGTGCCAGTAGTATTCTCGGGGGTGGGTACACAGATACGCAGTATTTT. Drawing the rest from reference TRBV19 and TRBJ2-3, the complete variable domain is DGGITQSPKYLFRKEGQNVTLSCEQNLNHDAMYWYRQDPGQGLRLIYYSQIVNDFQKGDIAEGYSVSREKKESFPLTVTSAQKNPTAFYLCASSILGGGYTDTQYFGPGTRLTVL.

The rearrangement joins TRBV6-5 to TRBJ1-3; 9 bases match TRBD1. The CDR3 extends over 16 amino acids. The V gene end was trimmed by 2 bases and the J gene end by 4 bases; junction bases not matched to a gene: 6. Germline V gene lookup returns CDR1 MNHEY and CDR2 SVGAGI. The CDR3: CASSYVQGATGNTIYF. In DNA form, the CDR3 reads TGTGCCAGCAGTTACGTACAGGGGGCGACGGGAAACACCATATATTTT.

V gene TRBV19 combines with J gene TRBJ1-5; no reliable D call. The CDR3 is 14 residues long. Germline CDR1 LNHDA, CDR2 SQIVND (reference sequence). Trimming stripped 6 bases from V and 6 bases from J, with 15 bases between. The CDR3 DNA sequence: TGTGCCAGTAGGCCGGAGGGAGGCACTCAGCCCCAGCATTTT. Its protein is CASRPEGGTQPQHF.

V usage is TRBV25-1 and J usage is TRBJ2-5; the match to TRBD1 covers 8 bases. The J segment lost 5 bases and the V segment lost 3 bases, leaving 8 bases of the junction unmatched. In germline, CDR1 is MGHDK, CDR2 SYGVNS. This CDR3 is 15 amino acids long. Here the CDR3 DNA reads TGTGCCAGCAGTGATCAGACAGGGGTTGGGGAGACCCAGTACTTC. Residues: CASSDQTGVGETQYF.

The rearrangement joins TRBV4-1 to TRBJ2-3; 9 bases fit TRBD2. V trimming: 6 bases; J trimming: 0 bases; junction bases outside the gene matches: 7. The CDR3 runs to 16 residues. Germline V lookup: CDR1 MGHRA, CDR2 YSYEKL. The CDR3 DNA follows: TGCGCCAGCAGTCCAGCGGGGGGCAGTAGCACAGATACGCAGTATTTT. It encodes CASSPAGGSSTDTQYF.

The chain joins TRBV9 to TRBJ2-1; D might be TRBD1 (5 bases). Germline-derived CDR1 and CDR2 are SGDLS and YYNGEE. The ends were cut back, 3 bases at V and 4 bases at J, with 23 bases in the middle. The CDR3 covers 18 residues. DNA for the CDR3: TGTGCCAGCAGCGCAGGGTCGGGTTCGACCGGTCAATACAATGAGCAGTTCTTC. It encodes CASSAGSGSTGQYNEQFF.

The chain joins TRBV30 to TRBJ2-7, with TRBD2 as a possible D gene (5 bases). Per germline, CDR1 GTSNPN and CDR2 SVGIG (reference sequence). The CDR3 is 12 residues long. V lost 3 bases to trimming and J lost 2 bases, with 8 bases between them. The DNA for the CDR3 is TGTGCCTGGAGCGGGGAAGCCTACGAGCAGTACTTC. This translates into CAWSGEAYEQYF.